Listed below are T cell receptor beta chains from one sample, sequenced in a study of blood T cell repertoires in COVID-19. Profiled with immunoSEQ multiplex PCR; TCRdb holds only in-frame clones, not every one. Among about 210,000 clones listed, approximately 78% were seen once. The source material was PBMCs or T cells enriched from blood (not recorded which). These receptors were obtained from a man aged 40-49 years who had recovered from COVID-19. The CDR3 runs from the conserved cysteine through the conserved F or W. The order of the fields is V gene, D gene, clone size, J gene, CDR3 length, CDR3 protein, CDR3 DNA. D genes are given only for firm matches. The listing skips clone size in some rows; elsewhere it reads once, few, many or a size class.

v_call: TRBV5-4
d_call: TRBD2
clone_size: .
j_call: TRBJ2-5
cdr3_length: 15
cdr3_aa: CASSLRGLDLETQYF
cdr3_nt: TGTGCCAGCAGCTTGAGGGGACTAGATTTGGAGACCCAGTACTTC

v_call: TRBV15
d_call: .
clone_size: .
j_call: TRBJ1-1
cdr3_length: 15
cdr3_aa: CATSRAAGLTTEAFF
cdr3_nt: TGTGCCACCAGCAGAGCGGCAGGGCTTACCACTGAAGCTTTCTTT

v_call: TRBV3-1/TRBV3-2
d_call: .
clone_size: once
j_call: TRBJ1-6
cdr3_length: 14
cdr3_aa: CASSVGSYNSPLHF
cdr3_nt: TGTGCCAGCAGCGTCGGCTCCTATAATTCACCCCTCCACTTT

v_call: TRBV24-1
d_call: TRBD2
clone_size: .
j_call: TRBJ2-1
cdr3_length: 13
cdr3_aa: CATSDLAGREQFF
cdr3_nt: TGTGCCACCAGTGATTTAGCGGGGAGGGAGCAGTTCTTC

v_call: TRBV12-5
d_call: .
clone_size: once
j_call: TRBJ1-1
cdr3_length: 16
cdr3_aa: CASGLKSVSLFTEAFF
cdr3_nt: TGTGCTAGTGGTTTGAAATCGGTCTCACTTTTCACTGAAGCTTTCTTT

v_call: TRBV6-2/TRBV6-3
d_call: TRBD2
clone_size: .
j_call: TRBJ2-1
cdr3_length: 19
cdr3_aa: CASSYPGLAGDLKNNEQFF
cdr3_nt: TGTGCCAGCAGTTACCCGGGACTAGCGGGCGACTTAAAGAACAATGAGCAGTTCTTC

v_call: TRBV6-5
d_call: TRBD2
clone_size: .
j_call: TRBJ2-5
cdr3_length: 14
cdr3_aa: CASRPGLAAETQYF
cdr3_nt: TGTGCCAGCAGACCCGGACTAGCGGCAGAGACCCAGTACTTC

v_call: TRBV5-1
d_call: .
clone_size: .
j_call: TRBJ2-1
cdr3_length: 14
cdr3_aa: CASSLGVEGHEQFF
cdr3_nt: TGCGCCAGCAGCTTGGGGGTAGAGGGCCATGAGCAGTTCTTC

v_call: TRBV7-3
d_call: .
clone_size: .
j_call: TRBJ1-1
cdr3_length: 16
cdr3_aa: CASSLLGGPRNTEAFF
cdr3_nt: TGTGCCAGCAGCTTATTGGGAGGGCCTCGGAACACTGAAGCTTTCTTT

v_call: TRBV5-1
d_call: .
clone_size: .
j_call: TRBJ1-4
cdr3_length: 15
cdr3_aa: CASRYSGTTNEKLFF
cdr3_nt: TGCGCCAGCAGGTATTCCGGGACAACTAATGAAAAACTGTTTTTT

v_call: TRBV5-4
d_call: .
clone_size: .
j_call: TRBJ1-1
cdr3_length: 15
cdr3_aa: CASSLKDTFGTEAFF
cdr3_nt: TGTGCCAGCAGCTTAAAGGACACTTTTGGCACTGAAGCTTTCTTT

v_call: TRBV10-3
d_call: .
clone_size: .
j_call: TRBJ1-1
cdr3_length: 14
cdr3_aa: CAIRDMSGLTEAFF
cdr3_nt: TGTGCCATCAGGGATATGTCCGGGTTGACTGAAGCTTTCTTT

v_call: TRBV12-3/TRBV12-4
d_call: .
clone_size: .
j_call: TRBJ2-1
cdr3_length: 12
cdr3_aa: CASTSGYNEQFF
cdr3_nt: TGTGCCAGCACCTCGGGGTACAATGAGCAGTTCTTC

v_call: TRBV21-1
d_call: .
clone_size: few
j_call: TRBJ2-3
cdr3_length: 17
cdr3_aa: CASSKAWTSRGTDTQYF
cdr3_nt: TGTGCCAGCAGCAAAGCGTGGACTAGCCGAGGTACAGATACGCAGTATTTT

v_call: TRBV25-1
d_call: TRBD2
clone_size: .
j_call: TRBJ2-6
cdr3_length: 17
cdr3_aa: CASSEAPGGHGANVLTF
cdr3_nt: TGTGCCAGCAGTGAAGCCCCGGGGGGGCATGGGGCCAACGTCCTGACTTTC

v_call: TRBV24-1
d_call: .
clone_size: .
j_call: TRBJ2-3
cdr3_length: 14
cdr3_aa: CATSESLGTDTQYF
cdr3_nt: TGTGCCACCAGTGAATCCCTAGGCACAGATACGCAGTATTTT

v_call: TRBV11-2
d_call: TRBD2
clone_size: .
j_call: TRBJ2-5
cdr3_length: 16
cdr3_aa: CASSHKIATSRETQYF
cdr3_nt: TGTGCCAGCAGCCACAAAATAGCGACTAGCCGAGAGACCCAGTACTTC

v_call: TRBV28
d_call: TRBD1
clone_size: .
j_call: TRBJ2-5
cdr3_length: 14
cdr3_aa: CASSETDRGETQYF
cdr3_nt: TGTGCCAGCAGTGAGACGGACAGGGGAGAGACCCAGTACTTC

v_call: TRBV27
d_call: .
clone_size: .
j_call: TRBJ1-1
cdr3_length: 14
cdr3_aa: CASRFGGRGTEAFF
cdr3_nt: TGTGCCAGCAGGTTCGGCGGGCGCGGCACTGAAGCTTTCTTT

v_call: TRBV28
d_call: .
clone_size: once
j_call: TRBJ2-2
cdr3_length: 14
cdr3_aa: CASGFPVLAGELFF
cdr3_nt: TGTGCCAGCGGTTTCCCCGTATTAGCCGGGGAGCTGTTTTTT

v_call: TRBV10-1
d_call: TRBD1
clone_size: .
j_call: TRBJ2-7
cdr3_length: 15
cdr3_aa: CASSPGQGGSYEQYF
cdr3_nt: TGCGCCAGCAGCCCCGGACAGGGTGGATCCTACGAGCAGTACTTC

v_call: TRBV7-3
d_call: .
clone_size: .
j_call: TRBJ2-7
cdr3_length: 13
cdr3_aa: CASSSLQSYEQYF
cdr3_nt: TGTGCCAGCAGCTCCCTCCAGTCCTACGAGCAGTACTTC

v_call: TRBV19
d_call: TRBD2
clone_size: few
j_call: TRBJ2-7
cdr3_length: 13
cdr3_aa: CATNGEGVYEQYF
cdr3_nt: TGTGCCACCAACGGGGAGGGAGTCTACGAGCAGTACTTC

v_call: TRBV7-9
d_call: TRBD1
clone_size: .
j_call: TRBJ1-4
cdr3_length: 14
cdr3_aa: CASSLGDRTEKLFF
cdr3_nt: TGTGCCAGCAGCTTAGGGGACAGGACCGAAAAACTGTTTTTT